The rows below give T cell receptor beta chains drawn from one sample of a study of memory CD4+ T cells and cytomegalovirus serostatus. Repertoires were generated with immunoSEQ multiplex PCR, while TCRdb's copy carries only in-frame clones and drops some. The sample contains 27,000 or so clones, about 80% of which appear only once. The sample consisted of memory CD4+ T cells from blood. These receptors all come from an adult in good health and CMV-seronegative. Each CDR3 is given with its conserved first and last residue. A D gene is named only where the DNA matches it firmly. A clone size is listed for some rows: how often the clone was seen (once, few, many), or a class if it is expanded.

abundance	len	v_gene	j_gene	d_gene	CDR3nt	CDR3aa
NA	15	TRBV7-2	TRBJ1-5	NA	TGTGCCAGCAGCTTAGACGGGGGGGGTAATCAGCCCCAGCATTTT	CASSLDGGGNQPQHF
NA	13	TRBV6-1	TRBJ2-7	TRBD1	TGTGCCAGCAGGAACAGGGGTTTGTACGAGCAGTACTTC	CASRNRGLYEQYF
NA	16	TRBV7-6	TRBJ2-7	NA	TGTACCAGCAGCTTAGTGCCGGGGGATAGTTCCTACGAGCAGTACTTC	CTSSLVPGDSSYEQYF
once	13	TRBV5-4	TRBJ1-2	NA	TGTGCCAGCAGCTTCCAGGGCGAGAATGGCTACACCTTC	CASSFQGENGYTF
NA	11	TRBV29-1	TRBJ1-1	TRBD1	TGCAGCGTTGAACAGGGGGCAAAAGCTTTCTTT	CSVEQGAKAFF
NA	16	TRBV5-1	TRBJ2-1	NA	TGCGCCAGCAAAAGCAACGCGGTAAGCTCCTACAATGAGCAGTTCTTC	CASKSNAVSSYNEQFF
NA	11	TRBV7-2	TRBJ2-3	NA	TGTGCCAGCAGCTTGGCGGATACGCAGTATTTT	CASSLADTQYF
NA	16	TRBV11-2	TRBJ2-2	NA	TGTGCCAGCAGCTTAGTCAGGCATCGCACAGGCGGGGAGCTGTTTTTT	CASSLVRHRTGGELFF
NA	14	TRBV7-2	TRBJ2-7	NA	TGTGCCAGCAGCTTTACAGGGAAGGACTACGAGCAGTACTTC	CASSFTGKDYEQYF
once	18	TRBV5-6	TRBJ2-3	TRBD2	TGTGCCAGCAGCTTGGCGGGAGGGGGGAGATTGAGCACAGATACGCAGTATTTT	CASSLAGGGRLSTDTQYF
NA	14	TRBV19	TRBJ2-7	TRBD1	TGTGCCAGTAGTAGAGGGGACAGAGGCTACGAGCAGTACTTC	CASSRGDRGYEQYF
NA	16	TRBV28	TRBJ1-5	TRBD1	TGTGCCAGCAGTTCCGCCTCCGGACAGGGTAGTCAGCCCCAGCATTTT	CASSSASGQGSQPQHF
NA	13	TRBV7-3	TRBJ2-3	TRBD2	TGTGCCACCACAGCGGGGGGGAAGGATACGCAGTATTTT	CATTAGGKDTQYF
NA	13	TRBV11-2	TRBJ2-1	NA	TGTGCCAGCAGCTTAGGGGGAGGTAATGAGCAGTTCTTC	CASSLGGGNEQFF
NA	14	TRBV11-2	TRBJ1-2	TRBD1	TGTGCCAGCAGCCCTAACCGACAGGGTAATGGCTACACCTTC	CASSPNRQGNGYTF
NA	20	TRBV15	TRBJ1-5	TRBD1	TGTGCCACCAGCTTTTCCAAGGACAGGGAACGGTTCAGGCGCACTCAGCCCCAGCATTTT	CATSFSKDRERFRRTQPQHF
NA	14	TRBV7-2	TRBJ2-6	NA	TGTGCCAGCAGCTTAAGCTCTGGGGCCAACGTCCTGACTTTC	CASSLSSGANVLTF
NA	15	TRBV18	TRBJ1-3	NA	TGTGCCAGCTCACCACCAGGGGGCTCTGGAAACACCATATATTTT	CASSPPGGSGNTIYF
few	15	TRBV2	TRBJ1-1	TRBD1	TGTGCCAGCACCAACCGGAGGCAGGGGGGCACTGAAGCTTTCTTT	CASTNRRQGGTEAFF
NA	16	TRBV5-1	TRBJ1-1	TRBD1	TGCGCCAGCAGCTTGGACCCGGGACAGGGCGTCACTGAAGCTTTCTTT	CASSLDPGQGVTEAFF
NA	17	TRBV19	TRBJ1-1	NA	TGTGCCAGTAGTCCAATAGGGCAGGGGAGAGTTGGCACTGAAGCTTTCTTT	CASSPIGQGRVGTEAFF
NA	16	TRBV27	TRBJ1-2	TRBD1	TGTGCCAGCAGTTTATCGTGGGACAGGGTATTCTATGGCTACACCTTC	CASSLSWDRVFYGYTF
NA	15	TRBV5-6	TRBJ1-1	NA	TGTGCCAGCAGCCTGGGGGGCCATCTGAACACTGAAGCTTTCTTT	CASSLGGHLNTEAFF
few	14	TRBV14	TRBJ1-6	NA	TGTGCCAGCAGCCAAGAGTTCCGGAGTTCACCCCTCCACTTT	CASSQEFRSSPLHF
NA	13	TRBV7-8	TRBJ2-3	NA	TGTGCCAGCAGCTTAGGCCCGAGTGGTACGCAGTATTTT	CASSLGPSGTQYF
NA	13	TRBV28	TRBJ1-1	TRBD1	TGTGCCAGCAGGACAGGGGGCGGAACTGAAGCTTTCTTT	CASRTGGGTEAFF
NA	13	TRBV7-2	TRBJ2-5	NA	TGTGCCAGCAGCCTACAGTTCCAAGAGACCCAGTACTTC	CASSLQFQETQYF
NA	15	TRBV5-4	TRBJ2-5	NA	TGTGCCAGCAGCACGCCGGGACAAATTCAAGAGACCCAGTACTTC	CASSTPGQIQETQYF
once	14	TRBV7-3	TRBJ2-3	TRBD2	TGTGCCTGTTCTTCGGGGGGGCCGGGAGATACGCAGTATTTT	CACSSGGPGDTQYF
NA	15	TRBV4-2	TRBJ2-7	NA	TGTGCCAGCAGCCAAGATTCGGCCAGTCCCTACGAGCAGTACTTC	CASSQDSASPYEQYF